This T cell receptor beta chain was recovered during a study of T cell responses to AZD1222 COVID-19 vaccine. The germline CDR1 and CDR2 sequences are MNHEY and SVGAGI. This CDR3 region has 13 residues. V was shortened by 4 bases and J by 5 bases, with 11 bases between the two germline ends. Study conclusions and caveats: Just 5 to 7 AZD1222 recipients were seropositive at baseline. The donor cohort was predominantly white British with a female majority, and clonal diversity may have been underestimated. Repertoires were sampled only after the peak T cell response. Regions left unmutated in variants are reportedly the target of nearly half of spike-specific TCRs.

Method: immunoSEQ multiplex PCR; TCRdb's copy keeps in-frame clones and lacks some. The data show under 150,000 clones, 80% to 90% seen once. As for this clone: What it binds is unknown.

The receptor comes from an adult in good health. V gene TRBV6-5 combines with J gene TRBJ1-2; D uncertain. Sequencing was performed on peripheral blood, taken on day 0 of AZD1222 vaccination. CDR3 region: CASSSLRLYGYTF. CDR3 DNA sequence: TGTGCCAGCAGTTCCCTCCGCCTGTATGGCTACACCTTC.